These 11 T cell receptor beta chains share one sample of origin, sequenced in a study of T cell responses to AZD1222 COVID-19 vaccine. Using immunoSEQ multiplex PCR, the repertoire was profiled, and TCRdb retains in-frame clones only, with some absent. Found here are just under 85,000 clones, roughly 83% of them singletons; the top ten hold 8.7%. Source: peripheral blood, taken on day 0 of AZD1222 vaccination. The receptors derive from an adult in good health.

The chain uses TRBV6-2 or TRBV6-3 and TRBJ2-7; D not certain. CDR1 and CDR2 (germline): MNHEY, SVGEGT. The length of the CDR3 is 15 residues. V was shortened by 4 bases and J by 2 bases, with 15 bases between the two germline ends. CDR3 DNA: TGTGCCAGCAGTTCCACCGATCAGCCGCCCTACGAGCAGTACTTC. It specifies CASSSTDQPPYEQYF.

This clone has a handful of counts. This rearrangement joins TRBV2 to TRBJ1-2; D ambiguous. The CDR3 consists of 13 residues. Germline CDR1 SNHLY, CDR2 FYNNEI. V lost 7 bases and J 1 base, leaving 10 bases between the germline ends. The CDR3 spells CASTVVRNYGYTF. As DNA, the CDR3 is TGTGCCAGCACGGTCGTCCGTAACTATGGCTACACCTTC.

The chain couples TRBV6-5 to TRBJ2-1; TRBD2 aligns across 15 bases. The CDR3 totals 16 residues. V lost 4 bases and J lost 9; bases outside the gene matches: 7. Per the germline V gene, CDR1 is MNHEY and CDR2 is SVGAGI. DNA of the CDR3: TGTGCCAGCAGTTTCCCGGGACTAGCGGGGGGAGCTGAGCAGTTCTTC. Its protein product is CASSFPGLAGGAEQFF.

This chain connects TRBV1 to TRBJ2-1; TRBD2 is the table's D call, not checked against the DNA. TRBV1 is labeled a pseudogene. The CDR3 is 17 residues long. CDR3 residues: CTSSQDRGTSPLEKQFF. The CDR3, as DNA: TGCACCAGCAGCCAAGATCGGGGGACTAGCCCCTTAGAGAAGCAGTTCTTC.

The chain is built from TRBV19 and TRBJ1-1, with TRBD1 identical over 7 bases. The CDR3 has 18 residues. Germline assignment: CDR1 LNHDA and CDR2 SQIVND (reference sequence). Trimming took 3 bases from V and 4 from J; bases not matched to a gene: 17. The CDR3 DNA reads as TGTGCCAGTAGTATCGACAGGGAGGGGGCGAGGGTCGGCACTGAAGCTTTCTTT. Amino acid sequence: CASSIDREGARVGTEAFF. Looking up the rest from reference TRBV19 and TRBJ1-1 gives the full variable domain: DGGITQSPKYLFRKEGQNVTLSCEQNLNHDAMYWYRQDPGQGLRLIYYSQIVNDFQKGDIAEGYSVSREKKESFPLTVTSAQKNPTAFYLCASSIDREGARVGTEAFFGQGTRLTVV.

The chain combines TRBV19 with TRBJ2-7, with D possibly matching TRBD2 (6 bases). Germline V gene sequence: CDR1 LNHDA, CDR2 SQIVND (reference sequence). V lost 3 bases and J 6 bases, leaving 18 bases between the germline ends. The CDR3 has 15 amino acids. Here the CDR3 reads CASSIQLAARREQYF. The DNA for the CDR3 is TGTGCCAGTAGTATTCAACTAGCTGCACGTCGCGAGCAGTACTTC.

This clone was counted a few times. The V gene is TRBV27, the J gene TRBJ2-1; 9 bases agree with TRBD2. Germline CDR1 is MNHEY and CDR2 is SMNVEV (reference sequence). This CDR3 is 17 amino acids long. V dropped 4 bases and J dropped 0; count of bases not matched to a gene: 7. The CDR3 loop is CASSSVAGDPSYNEQFF. The DNA for the CDR3 is TGTGCCAGCAGTTCAGTAGCGGGAGACCCCTCCTACAATGAGCAGTTCTTC.

The chain couples TRBV2 to TRBJ1-2; possible D gene TRBD1, 5 bases. Deletions cut 9 bases from V and 6 bases from J, with 17 bases between. The CDR3 contains 13 residues. The germline gives CDR1 SNHLY, CDR2 FYNNEI. In DNA, the CDR3 is TGTGCCAGGACCAGGGCTTCAGAGGATGGCTACACCTTC. As protein: CARTRASEDGYTF. The whole variable domain, remainder taken from reference TRBV2 and TRBJ1-2, is EPEVTQTPSHQVTQMGQEVILRCVPISNHLYFYWYRQILGQKVEFLVSFYNNEISEKSEIFDDQFSVERPDGSNFTLKIRSTKLEDSAMYFCARTRASEDGYTFGSGTRLTVV.

The chain links TRBV2 to TRBJ1-2, with 8 bases that match TRBD1. The V gene end was trimmed by 7 bases and the J gene end by 8 bases; junction bases not matched to a gene: 12. Germline values: CDR1 SNHLY, CDR2 FYNNEI. This CDR3 is 14 amino acids long. The CDR3 DNA sequence: TGTGCCAGCACCCAGCTCGCGACAGGGGACGGCTACACCTTC. Amino acids: CASTQLATGDGYTF.

This chain uses TRBV10-3 with TRBJ2-1, with 15 positions matching TRBD2. Germline trimming cut 4 bases from V and 7 bases from J; bases unmatched to any gene: 2. CDR1 is ENHRY and CDR2 is SYGVKD in the germline V gene. This CDR3 is built from 15 residues. CDR3 bases: TGTGCCATCAGTGCCGGACTAGCGGGGGGGAATGAGCAGTTCTTC. Encoded protein: CAISAGLAGGNEQFF.

V and J are TRBV7-9 and TRBJ2-7; 8 bases align to TRBD1. Germline V gene lookup returns CDR1 SEHNR and CDR2 FQNEAQ (reference sequence). CDR3 length equals 12 residues. V was clipped by 7 bases and J by 7 bases; unmatched bases: 6. The CDR3 nucleotides read TGTGCCAGCACCGACACAGGGGGTGAGCAGTACTTC. Encoded protein: CASTDTGGEQYF.